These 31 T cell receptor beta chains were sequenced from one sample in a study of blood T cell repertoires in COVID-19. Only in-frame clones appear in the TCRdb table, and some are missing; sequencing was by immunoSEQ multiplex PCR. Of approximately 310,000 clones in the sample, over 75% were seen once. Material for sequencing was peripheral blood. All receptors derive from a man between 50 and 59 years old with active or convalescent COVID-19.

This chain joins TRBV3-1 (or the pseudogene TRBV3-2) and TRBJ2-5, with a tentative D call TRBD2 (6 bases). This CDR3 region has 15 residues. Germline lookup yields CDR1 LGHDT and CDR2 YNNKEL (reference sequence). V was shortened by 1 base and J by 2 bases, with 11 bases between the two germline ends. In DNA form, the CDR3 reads TGTGCCAGCAGCCAAGCCTTAGCGGAACAAGAGACCCAGTACTTC. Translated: CASSQALAEQETQYF.

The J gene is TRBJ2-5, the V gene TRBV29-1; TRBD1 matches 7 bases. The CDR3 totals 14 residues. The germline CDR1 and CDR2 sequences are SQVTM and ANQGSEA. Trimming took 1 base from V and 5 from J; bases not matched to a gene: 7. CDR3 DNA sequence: TGCAGCGTTGAAGTGACAGGGCCGGGGGAGACCCAGTACTTC. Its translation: CSVEVTGPGETQYF. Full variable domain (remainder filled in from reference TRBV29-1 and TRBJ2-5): SAVISQKPSRDICQRGTSLTIQCQVDSQVTMMFWYRQQPGQSLTLIATANQGSEATYESGFVIDKFPISRPNLTFSTLTVSNMSPEDSSIYLCSVEVTGPGETQYFGPGTRLLVL.

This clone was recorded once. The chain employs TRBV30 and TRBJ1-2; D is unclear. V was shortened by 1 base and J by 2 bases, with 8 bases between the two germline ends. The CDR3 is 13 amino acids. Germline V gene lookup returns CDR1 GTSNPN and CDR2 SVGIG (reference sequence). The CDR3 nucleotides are TGTGCCTGGAGTGGGCGGGGAAACTATGGCTACACCTTC. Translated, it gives CAWSGRGNYGYTF.

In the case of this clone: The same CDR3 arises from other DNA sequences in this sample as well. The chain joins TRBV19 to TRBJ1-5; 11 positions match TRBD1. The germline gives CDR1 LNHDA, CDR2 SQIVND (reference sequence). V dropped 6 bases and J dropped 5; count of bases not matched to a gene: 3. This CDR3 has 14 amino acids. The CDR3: CASSGTGGHQPQHF. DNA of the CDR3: TGTGCCAGTAGCGGGACAGGGGGACATCAGCCCCAGCATTTT.

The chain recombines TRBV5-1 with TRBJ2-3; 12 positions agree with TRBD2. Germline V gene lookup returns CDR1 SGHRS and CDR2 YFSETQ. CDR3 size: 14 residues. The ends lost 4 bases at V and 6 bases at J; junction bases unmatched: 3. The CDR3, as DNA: TGCGCCAGCAGCGACGGGACTAGCGGGGATACGCAGTATTTT. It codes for CASSDGTSGDTQYF.

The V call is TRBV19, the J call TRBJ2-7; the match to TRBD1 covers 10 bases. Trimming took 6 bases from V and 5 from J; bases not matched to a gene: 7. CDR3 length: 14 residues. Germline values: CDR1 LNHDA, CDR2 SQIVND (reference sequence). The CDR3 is CASRGTGVLNEQYF. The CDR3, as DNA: TGTGCCAGTAGAGGGACAGGGGTTCTGAACGAGCAGTACTTC.

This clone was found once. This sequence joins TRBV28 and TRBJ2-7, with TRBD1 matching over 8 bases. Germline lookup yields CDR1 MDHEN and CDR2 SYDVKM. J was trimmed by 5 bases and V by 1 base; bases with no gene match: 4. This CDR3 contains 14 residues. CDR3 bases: TGTGCCAGCAGTTTATCCAGGGGGCTAAACGAGCAGTACTTC. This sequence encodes CASSLSRGLNEQYF.

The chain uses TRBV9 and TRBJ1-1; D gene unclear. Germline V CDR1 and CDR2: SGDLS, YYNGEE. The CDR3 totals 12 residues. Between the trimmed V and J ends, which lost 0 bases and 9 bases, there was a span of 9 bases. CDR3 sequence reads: CASSVGGIQAFF. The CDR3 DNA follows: TGTGCCAGCAGCGTAGGCGGAATCCAAGCTTTCTTT.

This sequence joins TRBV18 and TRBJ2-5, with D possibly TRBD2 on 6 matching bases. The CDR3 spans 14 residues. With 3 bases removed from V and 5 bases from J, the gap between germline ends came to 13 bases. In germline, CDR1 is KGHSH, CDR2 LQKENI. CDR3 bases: TGTGCCAGCTCACCCGAGGGAGGCGGGGAGACCCAGTACTTC. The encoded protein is CASSPEGGGETQYF.

This chain's CDR3 is CAWTGAGASQFELFF. As DNA, the CDR3 is TGTGCCTGGACCGGGGCAGGGGCGTCTCAGTTTGAACTGTTTTTT. The chain carries TRBV30 and TRBJ1-4; weak D call: TRBD1 (6 bases). V lost 4 bases and J lost 12, with 24 bases in between. This CDR3 has 15 amino acids. Germline V gene data show CDR1 as GTSNPN and CDR2 as SVGIG (reference sequence).

The CDR3: CAISESSGGDEQFF. The CDR3 nucleotides read TGTGCCATCAGTGAGTCGTCGGGGGGGGATGAGCAGTTCTTC. The rearrangement joins TRBV10-3 to TRBJ2-1; 8 positions agree with TRBD2. With V trimmed by 0 bases and J by 8 bases, 3 bases remained unmatched. CDR1 and CDR2 (germline): ENHRY, SYGVKD. This CDR3 is 14 amino acids long.

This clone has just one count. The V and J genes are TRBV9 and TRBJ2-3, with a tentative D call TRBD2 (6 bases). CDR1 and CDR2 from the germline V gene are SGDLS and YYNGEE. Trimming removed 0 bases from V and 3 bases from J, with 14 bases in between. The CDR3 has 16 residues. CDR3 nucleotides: TGTGCCAGCAGCGTAGGTGGAGGGGCCCTTACAGATACGCAGTATTTT. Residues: CASSVGGGALTDTQYF.

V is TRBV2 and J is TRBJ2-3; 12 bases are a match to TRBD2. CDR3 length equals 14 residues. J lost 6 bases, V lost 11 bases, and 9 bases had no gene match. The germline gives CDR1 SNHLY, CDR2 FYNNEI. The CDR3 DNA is TGTGCCTCCGGGGCTAGCGGGAGGGCGGATACGCAGTATTTT. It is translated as CASGASGRADTQYF.

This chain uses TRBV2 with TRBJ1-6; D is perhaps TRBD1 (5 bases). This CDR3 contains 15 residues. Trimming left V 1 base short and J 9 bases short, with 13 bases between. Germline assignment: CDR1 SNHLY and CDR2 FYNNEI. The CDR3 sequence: CASSEVGQMASPLHF. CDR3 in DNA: TGTGCCAGCAGTGAAGTAGGACAAATGGCTTCACCCCTCCACTTT.

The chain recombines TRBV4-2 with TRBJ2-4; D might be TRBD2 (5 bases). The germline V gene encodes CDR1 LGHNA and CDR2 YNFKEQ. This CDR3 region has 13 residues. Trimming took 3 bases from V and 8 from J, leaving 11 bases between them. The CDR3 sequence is CASSQQDGDIQYF. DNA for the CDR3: TGTGCCAGCAGCCAGCAAGACGGGGACATTCAGTACTTC.

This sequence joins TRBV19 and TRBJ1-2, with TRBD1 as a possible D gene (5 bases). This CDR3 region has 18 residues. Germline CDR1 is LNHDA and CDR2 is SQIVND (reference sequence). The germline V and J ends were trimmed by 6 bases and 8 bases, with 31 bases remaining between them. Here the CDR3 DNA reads TGTGCCAGTAGAAAGGTTGGACTGAGCTTTGTCGGGGGTTTCGGCTACACCTTC. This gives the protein CASRKVGLSFVGGFGYTF.

This CDR3 is CASSYQGSNQPQHF. The CDR3 DNA reads TGTGCCAGCAGCTACCAGGGTAGCAATCAGCCCCAGCATTTT. The rearrangement links TRBV27 to TRBJ1-5; D possibly corresponds to TRBD1 (5 bases). V was shortened by 6 bases and J by 0 bases, with 9 bases between the two germline ends. The CDR3 spans 14 residues. Germline values: CDR1 MNHEY, CDR2 SMNVEV (reference sequence).

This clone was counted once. CDR3 sequence reads: CAWSAGWGETQYF. DNA for the CDR3: TGTGCCTGGAGCGCAGGGTGGGGTGAGACCCAGTACTTC. The V and J genes are TRBV30 and TRBJ2-5; weak D call: TRBD1 (5 bases). Per the germline V gene, CDR1 is GTSNPN and CDR2 is SVGIG (reference sequence). The CDR3 runs 13 residues. V lost 3 bases, J lost 5 bases, and 13 bases lay in between.

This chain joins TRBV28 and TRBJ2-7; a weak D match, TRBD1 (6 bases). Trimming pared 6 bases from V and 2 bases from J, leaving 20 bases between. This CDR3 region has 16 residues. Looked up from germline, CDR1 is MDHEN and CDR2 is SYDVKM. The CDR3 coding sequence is TGTGCCAGCAGGGAACGAGGGGGTCACGGAGCCTACGAGCAGTACTTC. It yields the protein CASRERGGHGAYEQYF.

In DNA, the CDR3 is TGTGCCAGCAGCCAAGTGCTAGCGGGGGGGCAGGTACAAGAGACCCAGTACTTC. Its translation is CASSQVLAGGQVQETQYF. This chain connects TRBV3-1 (or the pseudogene TRBV3-2) to TRBJ2-5, with TRBD2 identical over 12 bases. V lost 1 base, J lost 2 bases, and 8 bases stayed unmatched. The CDR3 length is 18 residues. Germline values: CDR1 LGHDT, CDR2 YNNKEL (reference sequence).

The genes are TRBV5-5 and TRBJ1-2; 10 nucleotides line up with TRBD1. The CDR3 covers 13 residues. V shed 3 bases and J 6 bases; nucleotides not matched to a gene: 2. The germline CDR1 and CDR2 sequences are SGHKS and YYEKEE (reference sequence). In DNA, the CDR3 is TGTGCCAGCAGCTACGGGACAGGGGATGGCTACACCTTC. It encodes CASSYGTGDGYTF.

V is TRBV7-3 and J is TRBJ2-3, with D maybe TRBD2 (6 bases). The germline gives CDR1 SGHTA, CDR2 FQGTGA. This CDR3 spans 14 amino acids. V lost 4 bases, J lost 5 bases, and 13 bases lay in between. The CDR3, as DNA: TGTGCCAGCAGCTCCACTAGCTCCGGAGATACGCAGTATTTT. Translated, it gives CASSSTSSGDTQYF.

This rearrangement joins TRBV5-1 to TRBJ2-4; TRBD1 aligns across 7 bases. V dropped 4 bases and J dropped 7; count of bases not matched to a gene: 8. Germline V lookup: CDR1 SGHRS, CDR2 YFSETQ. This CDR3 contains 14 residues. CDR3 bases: TGCGCCAGCAGCGATCTGCAGGGGGAGAACATTCAGTACTTC. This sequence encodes CASSDLQGENIQYF. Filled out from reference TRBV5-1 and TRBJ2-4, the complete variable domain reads KAGVTQTPRYLIKTRGQQVTLSCSPISGHRSVSWYQQTPGQGLQFLFEYFSETQRNKGNFPGRFSGRQFSNSRSEMNVSTLELGDSALYLCASSDLQGENIQYFGAGTRLSVL.

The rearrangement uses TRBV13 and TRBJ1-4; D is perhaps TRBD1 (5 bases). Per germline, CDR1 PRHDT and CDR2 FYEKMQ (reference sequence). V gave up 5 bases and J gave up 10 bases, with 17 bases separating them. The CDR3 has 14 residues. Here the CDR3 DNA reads TGTGCCAGCAGCCCCGGGCAGGGCCAGACAAAACTGTTTTTT. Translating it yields CASSPGQGQTKLFF.

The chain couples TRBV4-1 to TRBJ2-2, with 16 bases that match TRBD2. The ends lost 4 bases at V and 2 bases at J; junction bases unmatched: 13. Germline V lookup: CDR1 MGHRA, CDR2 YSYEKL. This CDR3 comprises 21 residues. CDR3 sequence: CASSRTGTSGGGPLNTGELFF. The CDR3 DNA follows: TGCGCCAGCAGCCGAACCGGGACTAGCGGGGGGGGCCCCCTAAACACCGGGGAGCTGTTTTTT.

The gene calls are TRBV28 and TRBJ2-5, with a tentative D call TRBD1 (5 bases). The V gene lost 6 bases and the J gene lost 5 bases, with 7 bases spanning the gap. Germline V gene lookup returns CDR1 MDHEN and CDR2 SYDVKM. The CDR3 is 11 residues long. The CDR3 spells CASRGHETQYF. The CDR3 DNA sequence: TGTGCCAGCAGGGGGCACGAGACCCAGTACTTC.

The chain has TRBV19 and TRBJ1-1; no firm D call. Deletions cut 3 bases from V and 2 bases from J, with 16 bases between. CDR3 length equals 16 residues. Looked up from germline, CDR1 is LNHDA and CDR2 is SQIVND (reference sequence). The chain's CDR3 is CASSIGVLGLNTEAFF. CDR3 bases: TGTGCCAGTAGTATCGGAGTTTTGGGTCTTAACACTGAAGCTTTCTTT. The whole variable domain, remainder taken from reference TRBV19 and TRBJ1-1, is DGGITQSPKYLFRKEGQNVTLSCEQNLNHDAMYWYRQDPGQGLRLIYYSQIVNDFQKGDIAEGYSVSREKKESFPLTVTSAQKNPTAFYLCASSIGVLGLNTEAFFGQGTRLTVV.

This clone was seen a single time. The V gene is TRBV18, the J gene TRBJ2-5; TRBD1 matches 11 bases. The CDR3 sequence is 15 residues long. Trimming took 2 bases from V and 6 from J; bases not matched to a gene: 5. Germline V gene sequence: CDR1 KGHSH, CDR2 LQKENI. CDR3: CASSPRTGGEKTQYF. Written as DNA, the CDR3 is TGTGCCAGCTCACCAAGGACAGGGGGCGAGAAGACCCAGTACTTC.

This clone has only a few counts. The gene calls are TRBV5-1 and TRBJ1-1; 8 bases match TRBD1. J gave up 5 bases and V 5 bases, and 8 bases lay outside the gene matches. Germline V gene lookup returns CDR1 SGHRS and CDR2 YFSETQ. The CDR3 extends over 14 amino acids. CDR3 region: CASRAGGAETEAFF. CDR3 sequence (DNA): TGCGCCAGCAGAGCAGGGGGCGCGGAGACTGAAGCTTTCTTT. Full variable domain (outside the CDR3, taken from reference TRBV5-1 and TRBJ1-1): KAGVTQTPRYLIKTRGQQVTLSCSPISGHRSVSWYQQTPGQGLQFLFEYFSETQRNKGNFPGRFSGRQFSNSRSEMNVSTLELGDSALYLCASRAGGAETEAFFGQGTRLTVV.

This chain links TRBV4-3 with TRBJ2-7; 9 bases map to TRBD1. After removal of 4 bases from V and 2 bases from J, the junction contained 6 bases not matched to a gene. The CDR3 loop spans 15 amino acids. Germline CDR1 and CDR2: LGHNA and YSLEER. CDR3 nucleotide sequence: TGCGCCAGCAGCCCCAGACAGGGGGAAGCCTACGAGCAGTACTTC. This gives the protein CASSPRQGEAYEQYF.

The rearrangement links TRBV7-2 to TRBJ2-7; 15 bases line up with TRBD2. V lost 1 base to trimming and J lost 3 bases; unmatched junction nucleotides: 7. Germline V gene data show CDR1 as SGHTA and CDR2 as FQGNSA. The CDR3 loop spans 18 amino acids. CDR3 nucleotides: TGTGCCAGCAGCTTAGTGGGAGGGACTAGCGGGGGGAACTACGAGCAGTACTTC. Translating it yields CASSLVGGTSGGNYEQYF.